The 20 T cell receptor beta chains in this list originate from one sample, sequenced in a study of T cells in Graves' hyperthyroidism and ophthalmopathy. Amplification yielded TCR beta CDR3 regions, with RNA transcripts as the source. First-round RT-PCR targeting the TCR CDR3 was performed with the HTBI primer set. Each CDR3 protein is one row after TCRdb ran MiXCR on the multiplex PCR reads. The table includes around 690,000 distinct CDR3 sequences, about a fifth detected once. Sequencing used blood. All receptors derive from a man in his thirties or forties with Graves' ophthalmopathy.

This clonotype was picked up many times. The chain employs TRBV6-1 and TRBJ2-7, with 11 bases fitting TRBD1. This CDR3 region has 14 residues. Germline V gene lookup returns CDR1 MNHNS and CDR2 SASEGT. Trimming at V came to 5 bases and at J to 7 bases, leaving 7 bases not matched to a gene. The CDR3 nucleotides are TGTGCCAGCAGTCCCGGACAGGGGGCGGGTGAGCAGTACTTC. Its translation is CASSPGQGAGEQYF.

This clonotype was counted a few times. The CDR3 sequence: CASSSPTAGLGSYEQYF. CDR3 DNA: TGTGCCAGCAGTTCCCCCACGGCGGGGCTCGGATCCTACGAGCAGTACTTC. The gene calls are TRBV28 and TRBJ2-7; D is possibly TRBD2 (6 bases). Deletions cut 4 bases from V and 1 base from J, with 20 bases between. The CDR3 is made up of 17 amino acids. The germline CDR1 and CDR2 sequences are MDHEN and SYDVKM.

This rearrangement joins TRBV5-6 to TRBJ2-2; possible D gene TRBD1, 6 bases. Germline CDR1 reads SGHDT; CDR2 reads YYEEEE. Trimming took off 1 base at V and 1 base at J, with 14 bases between the two ends. This CDR3 is built from 17 residues. In DNA, the CDR3 is TGTGCCAGCAGCTTGAGGCTTGGGACAATGAACACCGGGGAGCTGTTTTTT. It translates to CASSLRLGTMNTGELFF. The variable domain in full, with the rest retrieved from reference TRBV5-6 and TRBJ2-2, is DAGVTQSPTHLIKTRGQQVTLRCSPKSGHDTVSWYQQALGQGPQFIFQYYEEEERQRGNFPDRFSGHQFPNYSSELNVNALLLGDSALYLCASSLRLGTMNTGELFFGEGSRLTVL.

This clonotype was seen repeatedly, ten times or more. The chain employs TRBV2 and TRBJ1-1; D unclear. V gave up 0 bases and J gave up 7 bases, with 9 bases separating them. The germline gives CDR1 SNHLY, CDR2 FYNNEI. This CDR3 spans 13 amino acids. CDR3 nucleotide sequence: TGTGCCAGCAGTGAAGCGCTTCGGATTGAAGCTTTCTTT. It translates to CASSEALRIEAFF.

The V call is TRBV30, the J call TRBJ2-7; 9 nucleotides match TRBD2. The CDR3 consists of 18 residues. CDR1 GTSNPN and CDR2 SVGIG come from the germline V gene (reference sequence). Trimming removed 3 bases from V and 2 bases from J; junction bases left unmatched: 17. The CDR3: CAWSAGPITSGFTYEQYF. Here the CDR3 DNA reads TGTGCCTGGAGCGCCGGACCCATCACTAGCGGGTTTACCTACGAGCAGTACTTC.

This clonotype was counted between two and nine times. Given a much more abundant clone one base away, this may be a read error. The J gene is TRBJ2-7, the V gene TRBV6-1; D tentatively reads TRBD1 or TRBD2 (5 bases each). The germline V gene encodes CDR1 MNHNS and CDR2 SASEGT. CDR3 size: 13 residues. V gave up 6 bases and J gave up 1 base, with 10 bases separating them. CDR3 in DNA: TGTGCCAGCAGCCAAGGGGAGTCCTACGAGCAGTACTTC. It codes for CASSQGESYEQYF.

This clonotype has more than one count but fewer than ten. This chain connects TRBV19 to TRBJ2-1, with D perhaps TRBD1 (6 bases). The CDR3 runs 16 residues. Germline CDR1 LNHDA, CDR2 SQIVND (reference sequence). The ends were cut back, 1 base at V and 5 bases at J, with 15 bases in the middle. The CDR3 reads CASSIVGSRQDNEQFF. The CDR3 region has the DNA TGTGCCAGTAGTATAGTAGGCAGTAGACAGGACAATGAGCAGTTCTTC. Filled out from reference TRBV19 and TRBJ2-1, the complete variable domain reads DGGITQSPKYLFRKEGQNVTLSCEQNLNHDAMYWYRQDPGQGLRLIYYSQIVNDFQKGDIAEGYSVSREKKESFPLTVTSAQKNPTAFYLCASSIVGSRQDNEQFFGPGTRLTVL.

Ten or more counts support this clonotype. This chain connects TRBV7-3 to TRBJ2-1; D gene ambiguous. Trimming removed 2 bases at V and 0 bases at J, with 14 bases between. Germline CDR1 and CDR2: SGHTA and FQGTGA. CDR3 length equals 17 residues. This CDR3 reads CASSLLPPRSSYNEQFF. In nucleotides, the CDR3 is TGTGCCAGCAGCTTATTACCCCCACGGAGCTCCTACAATGAGCAGTTCTTC.

The chain carries TRBV12-3 or TRBV12-4 and TRBJ2-1; TRBD2 agrees at 10 bases. The CDR3 covers 16 residues. V lost 3 bases, J lost 9 bases, and 11 bases stayed unmatched. CDR3 sequence (DNA): TGTGCCAGCAGTTTTCTGCAAAGCGGGAGGGTAGGTGAGCAGTTCTTC. Encoded protein: CASSFLQSGRVGEQFF.

This clonotype was counted between two and nine times. The chain links TRBV20-1 to TRBJ2-3; D is possibly TRBD1 (5 bases). Germline V gives CDR1 DFQATT, CDR2 SNEGSKA (reference sequence). V dropped 4 bases and J dropped 5 bases, with 13 bases sitting between them. The CDR3 sequence is 13 residues long. The CDR3 DNA is TGCAGTGCTACGGACCCAAGGGGAGATACGCAGTATTTT. Its protein product is CSATDPRGDTQYF.

Worth noting for this clonotype: A much larger clone is a single base away; this may be a read error. The V gene is TRBV6-1, the J gene TRBJ2-7; D possibly matches TRBD1 or TRBD2 (6 bases each). Germline V gene lookup returns CDR1 MNHNS and CDR2 SASEGT. The CDR3 length is 13 residues. The CDR3 here is CASNKGGGYERYF. The CDR3 bases are TGTGCCAGCAACAAGGGGGGAGGCTACGAGCGGTACTTC.

A few counts support this clonotype. The CDR3 region has the DNA TGTGCCTCCTCCTTTGGGTCCGGCTACACCTTC. Amino acids: CASSFGSGYTF. The genes are TRBV9 and TRBJ1-2; D is uncertain. The CDR3 loop spans 11 amino acids. Trimming removed 10 bases at V and 8 bases at J, with 15 bases between. Germline V gene data show CDR1 as SGDLS and CDR2 as YYNGEE.

In DNA form, the CDR3 reads TGTGCCAGCAGCTTAGATGGCTCGCTCACAGATACGCAGTATTTT. The encoded protein is CASSLDGSLTDTQYF. The rearrangement uses TRBV11-1 and TRBJ2-3; no reliable D call. CDR1 and CDR2 from the germline V gene are SGHAT and FQDESV (reference sequence). There are 15 residues in the CDR3. The V and J ends lost 1 base and 2 bases respectively, with 10 bases between them.

This clonotype was counted ten times or more. The rearrangement uses TRBV5-1 and TRBJ2-1; 10 bases agree with TRBD2. The CDR3 covers 15 residues. V dropped 0 bases and J dropped 4; count of bases not matched to a gene: 1. Germline V gene data show CDR1 as SGHRS and CDR2 as YFSETQ. The CDR3, as DNA: TGCGCCAGCAGCTTGGAGACTAGCGGGTACAATGAGCAGTTCTTC. Amino acid sequence: CASSLETSGYNEQFF.

The chain employs TRBV10-3 and TRBJ1-1; D uncertain. CDR3 length equals 13 residues. The germline CDR1 and CDR2 sequences are ENHRY and SYGVKD. The V end was cut by 3 bases, the J end by 4 bases, with 9 bases between. CDR3 protein: CAISDQRSTEAFF. The CDR3 DNA reads TGTGCCATCAGTGATCAGCGGTCCACTGAAGCTTTCTTT.

This clonotype was counted a few times. The chain is built from TRBV15 and TRBJ2-7; the D is unclear. This CDR3 is 14 amino acids long. CDR1 and CDR2 from the germline V gene are LNHNV and YYDKDF (reference sequence). V lost 0 bases and J lost 0, with 6 bases in between. In DNA, the CDR3 is TGTGCCACCAGCAGAGATCATGGCTCCTACGAGCAGTACTTC. Translation gives CATSRDHGSYEQYF.

J is TRBJ1-2 and V is TRBV10-3; 7 nucleotides match TRBD1. The V and J ends lost 0 bases and 8 bases, in that order; junction bases with no gene match: 12. CDR1 ENHRY and CDR2 SYGVKD come from the germline V gene. The length of the CDR3 is 16 residues. The CDR3 here is CAISESATGHPNGYTF. The CDR3 DNA reads TGTGCCATCAGTGAGTCGGCGACAGGGCACCCAAACGGCTACACCTTC.

This sequence joins TRBV10-1 and TRBJ2-7; 9 nucleotides align to TRBD1. The trim removed 6 bases at V and 0 bases at J, leaving 9 bases unmatched. CDR1 and CDR2 from the germline V gene are WNHNN and SYGVQD (reference sequence). This CDR3 is built from 16 residues. Here the CDR3 reads CASSVSPGQGSYEQYF. The CDR3 DNA reads as TGCGCCAGCAGCGTTTCACCGGGACAGGGCTCCTACGAGCAGTACTTC.

The chain couples TRBV25-1 to TRBJ2-2; D is ambiguous. V lost 2 bases to trimming and J lost 2 bases, with 9 bases between them. CDR1 MGHDK and CDR2 SYGVNS come from the germline V gene. CDR3 length: 15 residues. The CDR3 reads CASSELGGNTGELFF. The CDR3 coding sequence is TGTGCCAGCAGTGAACTTGGCGGAAACACCGGGGAGCTGTTTTTT.

This chain connects TRBV18 to TRBJ2-3; D unclear. Germline-derived CDR1 and CDR2 are KGHSH and LQKENI. V was cut by 0 bases and J by 5 bases, with 9 bases left in between. This CDR3 region has 14 residues. CDR3 protein: CASSPPGYGDTQYF. The CDR3 DNA reads TGTGCCAGCTCACCACCCGGGTATGGAGATACGCAGTATTTT.